The 27 T cell receptor beta chains below come from one sample, sequenced in a study of regulatory T cells in long-lasting Graves disease. Specified time point: newly diagnosed GD, antithyroid drugs for less than 3 months. From PBMCs, RNA was extracted and then used to make the TCR library. According to the study, TCR beta libraries were built with iRepertoire HTBI primers and CDR3-region Arm-PCR. TCRdb called the multiplex PCR reads again in MiXCR, with one record for every CDR3 protein. The sample lists roughly 420,000 distinct CDR3 sequences; 15% were seen once. Material: peripheral blood mononuclear cells (PBMCs), obtained at new diagnosis, from a patient treated with antithyroid drugs. These TCRs come from a female donor with Graves disease.

This clonotype was picked up a small number of times. This rearrangement joins TRBV27 to TRBJ2-7; the D call may be TRBD1 or TRBD2 (5 bases each). The CDR3 is 14 residues long. Germline V gene data show CDR1 as MNHEY and CDR2 as SMNVEV (reference sequence). V shed 6 bases and J shed 0 bases, with 12 bases lying between them. The CDR3, as DNA: TGTGCCAGCAGCCCTCGGGGCAGCTCCTACGAGCAGTACTTC. The encoded protein is CASSPRGSSYEQYF.

The CDR3 DNA sequence: TGTGCCAGTAGCCGAACTTGGATGGGGCCCCAGCATTTT. Its translation: CASSRTWMGPQHF. The rearrangement links TRBV19 to TRBJ1-5; D call uncertain. The CDR3 spans 13 residues. Germline lookup yields CDR1 LNHDA and CDR2 SQIVND (reference sequence). Trimming removed 6 bases at V and 9 bases at J, with 15 bases between.

In its sample, this clonotype was seen many times. This sequence joins TRBV7-9 and TRBJ2-7; D ambiguous. V was cut by 5 bases and J by 7 bases, with 27 bases left in between. This CDR3 comprises 17 residues. Germline CDR1 SEHNR, CDR2 FQNEAQ (reference sequence). The CDR3: CASSQNRADPMSREQYF. The CDR3 DNA is TGTGCCAGCAGCCAAAACCGGGCTGACCCCATGAGTAGGGAGCAGTACTTC.

V gene TRBV6-1 combines with J gene TRBJ1-1; D is uncertain. The CDR3 is made up of 13 amino acids. The germline CDR1 and CDR2 sequences are MNHNS and SASEGT. V shed 10 bases and J shed 1 base, with 13 bases lying between them. The CDR3 region has the DNA TGTGCCACGCGTAGCGGAGCGAACACTGAAGCTTTCTTT. This translates into CATRSGANTEAFF.

In the case of this clonotype: A far larger clone lies a single base away; this is likely a read error. The chain is built from TRBV5-5 and TRBJ2-7, with 10 positions matching TRBD2. Germline trimming cut 2 bases from V and 7 bases from J; bases unmatched to any gene: 9. This CDR3 has 15 residues. CDR1 SGHKS and CDR2 YYEKEE come from the germline V gene (reference sequence). The CDR3 region is CASSLGGLAVNEQYF. Written as DNA, the CDR3 is TGTGCCAGCAGCTTAGGCGGACTAGCGGTCAATGAGCAGTACTTC.

This clonotype has a count of ten or more. V gene TRBV5-1 combines with J gene TRBJ1-2; D is ambiguous. This CDR3 contains 16 residues. Germline V gene data show CDR1 as SGHRS and CDR2 as YFSETQ. Between the trimmed V and J ends, which lost 2 bases and 3 bases, there was a span of 17 bases. The CDR3 region has the DNA TGCGCCAGCAGCTTCCGTTTTCGGACGCGGGACTATGGCTACACCTTC. Translated: CASSFRFRTRDYGYTF.

This clonotype showed up just a few times. A read error may be the cause here, since a much bigger clone is one base away. This rearrangement joins TRBV4-1 to TRBJ2-5; D might be TRBD1 (6 bases). The CDR3 runs to 16 residues. Looked up from germline, CDR1 is MGHRA and CDR2 is YSYEKL. CDR3 coding DNA: TGCGCCGGCAGCCAGGGAGAGACAGGACTCTTAGAGACCCAGTACTTC. It yields the protein CAGSQGETGLLETQYF.

This clonotype was recorded many times. V usage is TRBV7-9 and J usage is TRBJ1-1; D is ambiguous. This CDR3 has 15 residues. Germline lookup yields CDR1 SEHNR and CDR2 FQNEAQ (reference sequence). Between the trimmed V and J ends, which lost 6 bases and 0 bases, there was a span of 14 bases. DNA for the CDR3: TGTGCCAGCAGTTCCCTCAGGATCATGAACACTGAAGCTTTCTTT. Encoded protein: CASSSLRIMNTEAFF.

About this clonotype itself: This CDR3 is missing its conserved last phenylalanine or tryptophan, likely due to a read error. The V and J genes are TRBV19 and TRBJ1-5; unclear D gene. The CDR3 runs 14 residues. The germline CDR1 and CDR2 sequences are LNHDA and SQIVND (reference sequence). Trimming pared 7 bases from V and 0 bases from J, leaving 10 bases between. CDR3 sequence (DNA): TGTGCCAGTAACGGCGACTATAGCAATCAGCCCCAGCATTCT. Encoded protein: CASNGDYSNQPQHS.

About this clonotype itself: This may stem from a read error, because a much larger clone lies one nucleotide away. The chain has TRBV9 and TRBJ2-1; 12 bases align to TRBD2. The CDR3 is 15 residues long. Germline V gene sequence: CDR1 SGDLS, CDR2 YYNGEE. With V trimmed by 8 bases and J by 11 bases, 14 bases remained unmatched. Written as DNA, the CDR3 is TGTGCCAGTAACGACGGCACTAGCGGGGGGTCCCAGCAGTTCTTC. Translating gives CASNDGTSGGSQQFF.

This chain links TRBV29-1 with TRBJ2-3; D may be TRBD1 (5 bases). The V and J ends lost 6 bases and 0 bases respectively, with 16 bases between them. Germline V gene sequence: CDR1 SQVTM, CDR2 ANQGSEA. The CDR3 consists of 15 residues. This CDR3 reads CSVQKQASSTDTQYF. CDR3 in DNA: TGCAGCGTCCAAAAACAGGCATCTAGCACAGATACGCAGTATTTT.

This clonotype occurred a few times. V gene TRBV28 combines with J gene TRBJ2-7; 7 nucleotides align to TRBD2. This CDR3 is built from 16 residues. V was clipped by 5 bases and J by 0 bases; unmatched bases: 10. CDR1 and CDR2 (germline): MDHEN, SYDVKM. The CDR3, as DNA: TGTGCCAGCAGTCCAAGCGGGGCTCTAAGCTCCTACGAGCAGTACTTC. Protein product: CASSPSGALSSYEQYF.

This clonotype was observed many times. The chain combines TRBV5-1 with TRBJ1-1, with D uncertain. Looked up from germline, CDR1 is SGHRS and CDR2 is YFSETQ. V lost 3 bases and J 1 base, leaving 10 bases between the germline ends. The CDR3 length is 14 residues. The CDR3 region has the DNA TGCGCCAGCAGCTATGGCACTCCGAACACTGAAGCTTTCTTT. This encodes CASSYGTPNTEAFF.

The rearrangement joins TRBV7-8 to TRBJ2-7, with 7 nucleotides matching TRBD1. Germline lookup yields CDR1 SGHVS and CDR2 FQNEAQ. The CDR3 has 15 residues. V lost 5 bases and J lost 2; bases outside the gene matches: 9. CDR3 amino acids: CASSLTRDRAYEQYF. The CDR3 DNA reads TGTGCCAGCAGCCTCACCCGGGACAGAGCCTACGAGCAGTACTTC.

This chain connects TRBV27 to TRBJ2-5; no definite D call. The CDR3 length is 15 residues. V was trimmed by 6 bases and J by 2 bases, leaving 16 bases between them. Germline CDR1 and CDR2: MNHEY and SMNVEV (reference sequence). CDR3 in DNA: TGTGCCAGCAGCCCAAGACGTGTGGGTCAAGAGACCCAGTACTTC. Its protein is CASSPRRVGQETQYF.

This clonotype showed up just a few times. This chain uses TRBV27 with TRBJ1-2; the match to TRBD1 covers 9 bases. CDR1 is MNHEY and CDR2 is SMNVEV in the germline V gene (reference sequence). The V gene end was trimmed by 0 bases and the J gene end by 3 bases; junction bases not matched to a gene: 2. This CDR3 is built from 15 residues. The CDR3 nucleotides read TGTGCCAGCAGTTTATCGGGACAGGGAGACTATGGCTACACCTTC. As protein: CASSLSGQGDYGYTF.

This clonotype was recorded at least ten times. V is TRBV6-1 and J is TRBJ2-7; 12 nucleotides match TRBD2. Germline-derived CDR1 and CDR2 are MNHNS and SASEGT. This CDR3 is built from 15 residues. J was trimmed by 2 bases and V by 6 bases; bases with no gene match: 5. CDR3 nucleotides: TGTGCCAGCAGGCCCAGACTAGCGGGAGCCTACGAGCAGTACTTC. As protein: CASRPRLAGAYEQYF.

The CDR3 DNA follows: TGTGCCAGCAGCCCTACAGGGGTGAGCGAGCAGTACTTC. Protein: CASSPTGVSEQYF. The chain joins TRBV6-2 or TRBV6-3 to TRBJ2-7; 7 bases are a match to TRBD1. Trimming removed 6 bases from V and 6 bases from J; junction bases left unmatched: 8. Germline values: CDR1 MNHEY, CDR2 SVGEGT. CDR3 length: 13 amino acids.

Details on this clonotype: Sequence at one end of the junction differs from germline and may be a read error. The J gene is TRBJ2-7, the V gene TRBV6-9; TRBD1 matches at 9 bases. The CDR3 spans 15 residues. CDR1 and CDR2 from the germline V gene are MNHGY and SVAAGI. DNA for the CDR3: TGTGCCAGCGGTTACAGGGGGCGGGAGTCCTACGAGCAGTACTTC. This translates into CASGYRGRESYEQYF.

The V and J genes are TRBV28 and TRBJ2-5; a weak D match, TRBD2 (5 bases). Germline CDR1 reads MDHEN; CDR2 reads SYDVKM. CDR3 length: 15 residues. The V and J ends lost 4 bases and 1 base respectively, with 13 bases between them. The CDR3 DNA reads TGTGCCAGCAGTTCCGGAGGTGTGCCCCAAGAGACCCAGTACTTC. This codes for CASSSGGVPQETQYF. The full variable domain, completed using reference TRBV28 and TRBJ2-5, is DVKVTQSSRYLVKRTGEKVFLECVQDMDHENMFWYRQDPGLGLRLIYFSYDVKMKEKGDIPEGYSVSREKKERFSLILESASTNQTSMYLCASSSGGVPQETQYFGPGTRLLVL.

V is TRBV5-1 and J is TRBJ1-1; perhaps TRBD1 as D (6 bases). Germline values: CDR1 SGHRS, CDR2 YFSETQ. The V end lost 0 bases, the J end lost 3 bases, and 15 bases lay between the germline ends. The CDR3 loop spans 16 amino acids. The CDR3, as DNA: TGCGCCAGCAGCTTGGAATTCAGGGGACTCTACACTGAAGCTTTCTTT. Encoded protein: CASSLEFRGLYTEAFF.

The count of this clonotype is one. In DNA, the CDR3 is TGCAGCGTTGAAGATCTGGGGCTAGCGGGAGAAGGTGTGTCTGCAGATACGCAGTATTTT. Protein sequence: CSVEDLGLAGEGVSADTQYF. The J gene is TRBJ2-3, the V gene TRBV29-1; TRBD2 aligns across 10 bases. The V and J ends lost 0 bases and 4 bases, in that order; junction bases with no gene match: 19. CDR3 length: 20 amino acids. CDR1 and CDR2 from the germline V gene are SQVTM and ANQGSEA.

This chain links TRBV20-1 with TRBJ1-3, with D perhaps TRBD1 (5 bases). CDR1 and CDR2 (germline): DFQATT, SNEGSKA (reference sequence). This CDR3 has 15 amino acids. Trimming removed 1 base at V and 0 bases at J, with 10 bases between. The CDR3 bases are TGCAGTGCTAGAGTGAGAGGGGACTCTGGAAACACCATATATTTT. It encodes CSARVRGDSGNTIYF.

This clonotype was seen many times. The chain's CDR3 is CASSQVIGSARKNTEAFF. In DNA, the CDR3 is TGCGCCAGCAGCCAAGTAATAGGGTCGGCGAGGAAGAACACTGAAGCTTTCTTT. The chain employs TRBV4-1 and TRBJ1-1; D remains unclear. The length of the CDR3 is 18 residues. The germline gives CDR1 MGHRA, CDR2 YSYEKL. Trimming removed 1 base from V and 1 base from J, with 19 bases in between.

This clonotype was detected many times. This rearrangement joins TRBV29-1 to TRBJ2-3, with D perhaps TRBD2 (6 bases). V was trimmed by 3 bases and J by 6 bases, leaving 19 bases between them. This CDR3 spans 15 amino acids. Per the germline V gene, CDR1 is SQVTM and CDR2 is ANQGSEA. CDR3 nucleotide sequence: TGCAGCGTTGATTGGTACTTACTAGCCTCGGATACGCAGTATTTT. Encoded protein: CSVDWYLLASDTQYF.

Ten or more counts support this clonotype. This sequence joins TRBV27 and TRBJ1-5; 11 bases match TRBD1. V lost 6 bases and J lost 4; bases outside the gene matches: 5. The germline V gene has CDR1 MNHEY and CDR2 SMNVEV (reference sequence). The CDR3 has 15 amino acids. In nucleotides, the CDR3 is TGTGCCAGCAGGCGGACAGGGGGCGGGAATCAGCCCCAGCATTTT. Protein sequence: CASRRTGGGNQPQHF.

This clonotype showed up many times. The V call is TRBV2, the J call TRBJ2-1; D is possibly TRBD1 (5 bases). V was pared by 6 bases and J by 6 bases, with 21 bases between. The CDR3 has 16 residues. In germline, CDR1 is SNHLY, CDR2 FYNNEI. CDR3 amino acids: CASSLDGPGRGNEQFF. DNA for the CDR3: TGTGCCAGCAGCCTCGACGGCCCAGGGCGCGGCAATGAGCAGTTCTTC.